These 6 T cell receptor beta chains came from one sample sequenced in a study of blood T cell repertoires in COVID-19. Sequencing used immunoSEQ multiplex PCR; TCRdb keeps in-frame clones, though not all of them. Of approximately 210,000 clones in the sample, 88% were seen once. The sequencing input was peripheral blood. These receptors were taken from a man between 65 and 85 years old with acute or convalescent COVID-19.

The chain combines TRBV14 with TRBJ2-1, with D hard to call. Germline CDR1 is SGHDN and CDR2 is FVKESK. The ends were cut back, 8 bases at V and 0 bases at J, with 5 bases in the middle. The CDR3 is made up of 12 amino acids. CDR3 amino acids: CASRSSYNEQFF. The CDR3 bases are TGTGCCAGCCGGAGCTCCTACAATGAGCAGTTCTTC.

The sample holds one count of this clone. The V gene is TRBV5-1, the J gene TRBJ1-1, with D tentatively TRBD1 (5 bases). Per germline, CDR1 SGHRS and CDR2 YFSETQ. Trimming left V 4 bases short and J 1 base short, with 17 bases between. The CDR3 has 16 residues. The CDR3, as DNA: TGCGCCAGCAGCACTCGACAGTCCCTTTCGAACACTGAAGCTTTCTTT. Translation gives CASSTRQSLSNTEAFF. Full variable domain (missing parts from reference TRBV5-1 and TRBJ1-1): KAGVTQTPRYLIKTRGQQVTLSCSPISGHRSVSWYQQTPGQGLQFLFEYFSETQRNKGNFPGRFSGRQFSNSRSEMNVSTLELGDSALYLCASSTRQSLSNTEAFFGQGTRLTVV.

The chain links TRBV29-1 to TRBJ1-3; TRBD1 aligns across 8 bases. CDR1 and CDR2 from the germline V gene are SQVTM and ANQGSEA. The CDR3 consists of 13 residues. The trim removed 3 bases at V and 4 bases at J, leaving 2 bases unmatched. This CDR3 reads CSVDPGGGNTIYF. DNA for the CDR3: TGCAGCGTTGACCCAGGGGGCGGAAACACCATATATTTT.

The chain uses TRBV28 and TRBJ2-3, with TRBD2 identical over 11 bases. This CDR3 has 16 amino acids. J lost 1 base, V lost 3 bases, and 3 bases had no gene match. Germline CDR1 reads MDHEN; CDR2 reads SYDVKM. For the CDR3, the DNA is TGTGCCAGCAGTTTCGAGACTAGCGGGGGCACAGATACGCAGTATTTT. Translating gives CASSFETSGGTDTQYF.

The rearrangement links TRBV9 to TRBJ1-2, with TRBD1 matching over 9 bases. CDR1 and CDR2 from the germline V gene are SGDLS and YYNGEE. V lost 3 bases, J lost 2 bases, and 5 bases stayed unmatched. The CDR3 contains 15 residues. The CDR3 sequence is CASSALGTGNYGYTF. The DNA of the CDR3 is TGTGCCAGCAGCGCGCTTGGGACAGGGAACTATGGCTACACCTTC.

Here the CDR3 DNA reads TGTGCCAGCTCACTACAGGGAGCCCAGGGCGGCTACACCTTC. It translates to CASSLQGAQGGYTF. The rearrangement links TRBV18 to TRBJ1-2, with D possibly TRBD1 on 6 matching bases. The CDR3 runs to 14 residues. In germline, CDR1 is KGHSH, CDR2 LQKENI. V was shortened by 4 bases and J by 8 bases, with 17 bases between the two germline ends.